Shown below are 12 T cell receptor beta chains from a single sample sequenced in a study of blood T cell repertoires in COVID-19. TCRdb keeps only in-frame clones here, not all; method: immunoSEQ multiplex PCR. This table holds approximately 110,000 clones, around nine tenths found once. The sample taken for sequencing was peripheral blood. These receptors originate from a woman aged 45 to 65 with active or convalescent COVID-19.

The chain combines TRBV3-1 (or the pseudogene TRBV3-2) with TRBJ2-2, with 8 positions matching TRBD1. The germline V gene encodes CDR1 LGHDT and CDR2 YNNKEL (reference sequence). V lost 0 bases and J lost 7; bases outside the gene matches: 10. The length of the CDR3 is 17 residues. The CDR3 here is CASSQDFGQGRVGELFF. The CDR3 DNA sequence: TGTGCCAGCAGCCAAGATTTCGGACAGGGACGTGTCGGGGAGCTGTTTTTT.

The CDR3 region has the DNA TGTGCCAGCAGCTTATCCGGGAGGGCTTACGAGCAGTACTTC. Translating gives CASSLSGRAYEQYF. This chain links TRBV13 with TRBJ2-7; 8 bases agree with TRBD2. The V gene end was trimmed by 2 bases and the J gene end by 4 bases; junction bases not matched to a gene: 4. The CDR3 covers 14 residues. The germline V gene encodes CDR1 PRHDT and CDR2 FYEKMQ (reference sequence).

The chain uses TRBV2 and TRBJ1-1, with D unclear. Looked up from germline, CDR1 is SNHLY and CDR2 is FYNNEI. The V end was cut by 8 bases, the J end by 3 bases, with 10 bases between. The CDR3 sequence is 12 residues long. CDR3 loop: CASVDRDTEAFF. CDR3 bases: TGTGCCAGCGTAGACCGGGACACTGAAGCTTTCTTT.

This rearrangement joins TRBV4-1 to TRBJ2-1; 10 bases agree with TRBD1. V lost 6 bases and J lost 7; bases outside the gene matches: 9. The CDR3 is made up of 15 amino acids. CDR1 MGHRA and CDR2 YSYEKL come from the germline V gene. The CDR3 DNA reads as TGCGCCAGCAGTTCTAGACTGGGACAGGGGAATGAGCAGTTCTTC. The encoded protein is CASSSRLGQGNEQFF.

This chain links TRBV7-3 with TRBJ2-1, with D tentatively TRBD1 (6 bases). V shed 5 bases and J shed 6 bases, with 17 bases lying between them. From germline, CDR1 is SGHTA and CDR2 FQGTGA. The CDR3 spans 15 residues. This CDR3 reads CASSLYQTGINEQFF. CDR3 coding DNA: TGTGCCAGCAGCCTATATCAAACAGGGATCAATGAGCAGTTCTTC.

The J gene is TRBJ1-5, the V gene TRBV7-9; tentative D call: TRBD1 (5 bases). The germline V and J ends were trimmed by 1 base and 0 bases, with 7 bases remaining between them. The CDR3 runs 15 residues. Per the germline V gene, CDR1 is SEHNR and CDR2 is FQNEAQ (reference sequence). CDR3 coding DNA: TGTGCCAGCAGCTTAGGACAGAGTAGCAATCAGCCCCAGCATTTT. Translating gives CASSLGQSSNQPQHF. The full variable domain, rest sourced from reference TRBV7-9 and TRBJ1-5, is DTGVSQNPRHKITKRGQNVTFRCDPISEHNRLYWYRQTLGQGPEFLTYFQNEAQLEKSRLLSDRFSAERPKGSFSTLEIQRTEQGDSAMYLCASSLGQSSNQPQHFGDGTRLSIL.

This clone came up a few times. J is TRBJ1-4 and V is TRBV28; 12 bases agree with TRBD1. The CDR3 is 17 residues long. The V gene's germline CDR1 is MDHEN and CDR2 SYDVKM. V gave up 3 bases and J gave up 4 bases; unmatched junction bases: 6. Written as DNA, the CDR3 is TGTGCCAGCAGTTTGGGGGGGACAGGGGGCTATAATGAAAAACTGTTTTTT. Translated, it gives CASSLGGTGGYNEKLFF.

The chain recombines TRBV13 with TRBJ2-1, with 8 bases aligning to TRBD2. The J segment lost 4 bases and the V segment lost 1 base, leaving 3 bases of the junction unmatched. Germline CDR1 and CDR2: PRHDT and FYEKMQ (reference sequence). There are 15 residues in the CDR3. The CDR3 bases are TGTGCCAGCAGCTTAGCGGGAGGGATTTACAATGAGCAGTTCTTC. As protein: CASSLAGGIYNEQFF.

The chain joins TRBV5-4 to TRBJ2-5, with a possible D match to TRBD1 (5 bases). Looked up from germline, CDR1 is SGHNT and CDR2 is YYREEE (reference sequence). V lost 0 bases and J lost 9, with 12 bases in between. The CDR3 consists of 13 residues. The CDR3 DNA reads TGTGCCAGCAGCTTGGTCGTACAAGGGGCCCAGTACTTC. Protein product: CASSLVVQGAQYF.

CDR3 bases: TGTGCCAGCAGTCAGCGACAGGCTAACTATGGCTACACCTTC. As protein: CASSQRQANYGYTF. V and J are TRBV6-5 and TRBJ1-2; perhaps TRBD1 as D (6 bases). V shed 5 bases and J shed 0 bases, with 10 bases lying between them. There are 14 residues in the CDR3. Germline values: CDR1 MNHEY, CDR2 SVGAGI.

The genes are TRBV6-5 and TRBJ2-3, with D uncertain. V was cut by 2 bases and J by 4 bases, with 10 bases left in between. The length of the CDR3 is 14 residues. Germline CDR1 and CDR2: MNHEY and SVGAGI. The CDR3 DNA sequence: TGTGCCAGCAGTTACCTGCGGAGAGCAGATACGCAGTATTTT. It is translated as CASSYLRRADTQYF.

The rearrangement uses TRBV2 and TRBJ2-6; the match to TRBD1 covers 9 bases. Unmatched junction bases numbered 9, after V lost 8 bases and J lost 10 bases. Germline loops: CDR1 SNHLY, CDR2 FYNNEI. This CDR3 region has 14 residues. CDR3 in DNA: TGTGCCAGCCGAGCTACGGGACAGGGAAACGTCCTGACTTTC. Amino acid sequence: CASRATGQGNVLTF.